The clone carrying this TCR beta chain was picked up a small number of times. Its antigen is currently unknown. The germline V gene has CDR1 MNHEY and CDR2 SMNVEV (reference sequence). V dropped 3 bases and J dropped 0 bases, with 5 bases sitting between them. This CDR3 is built from 13 residues. The table came from immunoSEQ multiplex PCR; TCRdb's copy has only in-frame clones and leaves some out. The table shows approximately 130,000 clones, with around 94% occurring only once. The entry originates in a study of graft-versus-host responses after intestinal transplantation. General observations from the study: Recipient marrow contained GvH clones, some of which appeared first in ileum or blood.

The gene calls are TRBV27 and TRBJ1-2; possible D gene TRBD1, 5 bases. This clonotype was obtained from a human donor who received an intestinal transplant. The source was unstimulated CD4+ T cells sorted from spleen or lymph node cells, collected before intestinal transplant. The chain's CDR3 is CASSLTANYGYTF. DNA of the CDR3: TGTGCCAGCAGTTTGACAGCTAACTATGGCTACACCTTC.